The rows below give T cell receptor beta chains drawn from one sample of a study of blood T cell repertoires in COVID-19. The method was immunoSEQ multiplex PCR; TCRdb's version includes in-frame clones alone and lacks a portion of them. The sample shows 200,000 to 300,000 clones, around 87% of them seen only once. The sequencing sample was made of peripheral blood. The receptors here all came from a woman between 35 and 50 years old who had recovered from COVID-19. The CDR3 runs from the conserved cysteine through the conserved F or W. The D gene is left open where the match is weak.

>13|TRBV5-6|TRBJ1-5|NA
CASSLFQNQPQHF
>12|TRBV30|TRBJ2-7|NA
CAWRRGGYEQYF
>11|TRBV30|TRBJ1-2|NA
CAWGANYGYTF
>15|TRBV10-3|TRBJ2-7|NA
CAISGGRWGTYEQYF
>15|TRBV7-2|TRBJ2-2|NA
CASSFTPGGTGELFF
>15|TRBV14|TRBJ2-7|TRBD1
CASSQRQGKAYEQYF
>19|TRBV3-1/TRBV3-2|TRBJ2-5|TRBD2
CASSQDSVAGGPLQETQYF
>13|TRBV7-9|TRBJ1-2|TRBD1
CASSERQTGLMAF
>13|TRBV5-1|TRBJ2-7|NA
CASSLDRDREQYF
>15|TRBV11-2|TRBJ2-7|TRBD2
CASSLGGGTSYEQYF
>13|TRBV5-1|TRBJ1-1|NA
CASSLVQGAEAFF
>17|TRBV25-1|TRBJ2-7|TRBD1
CASSAQGGYRGPPQQYF
>13|TRBV12-3/TRBV12-4|TRBJ1-1|NA
CASSLDRYTEAFF
>14|TRBV6-5|TRBJ1-1|TRBD1
CASYRQGRGTEAFF
>13|TRBV18|TRBJ1-6|NA
CASSPPGEAPLHF
>12|TRBV10-3|TRBJ1-4|TRBD1
CAIGDRNEKLFF
>15|TRBV28|TRBJ1-4|NA
CASSSIGSANEKLFF
>13|TRBV3-1/TRBV3-2|TRBJ1-1|NA
CASSSTGSTEAFF
>16|TRBV27|TRBJ1-4|NA
CASSLTRGGAVEKLFF
>15|TRBV6-5|TRBJ1-4|TRBD1
CASGNRGRPNEKLFF
>13|TRBV29-1|TRBJ1-1|TRBD1
CSFGDRGNTEAFF
>15|TRBV7-2|TRBJ2-3|NA
CASTFILEGTDTQYF
>16|TRBV11-3|TRBJ1-5|NA
CASSLDPSDSNQPQHF
>16|TRBV5-4|TRBJ1-2|TRBD1
CASSLADGTGGGGYTF
>14|TRBV10-3|TRBJ1-1|NA
CAISGTERNTEAFF
>14|TRBV18|TRBJ1-6|NA
CASSPQQGRSPLHF
>14|TRBV7-2|TRBJ2-7|NA
CASSPTLLSYEQYF
>13|TRBV5-4|TRBJ1-2|NA
CASSPDTNSGYTF
>14|TRBV18|TRBJ2-5|TRBD1
CASSPTGGRETQYF
>15|TRBV6-5|TRBJ1-1|NA
CASSFLTDENTEAFF
>14|TRBV10-1|TRBJ1-1|TRBD1
CASSRNRGWTEAFF
>16|TRBV9|TRBJ2-1|NA
CASSVETDHSYNEQFF
>14|TRBV9|TRBJ2-1|NA
CASSSAGVYNEQFF
>15|TRBV7-2|TRBJ1-2|NA
CASSLDRRTNYGYTF
>14|TRBV5-4|TRBJ2-5|TRBD1
CASRLDRAQETQYF
>15|TRBV3-1/TRBV3-2|TRBJ2-1|TRBD1
CASSPGTEVYNEQFF
>18|TRBV4-1|TRBJ2-1|TRBD2
CASSQGTLAGGPGDEQFF
>13|TRBV11-2|TRBJ2-7|NA
CASSGWRISEQYF
>14|TRBV29-1|TRBJ1-2|TRBD1
CSVIPTGANYGYTF
>13|TRBV7-7|TRBJ2-7|NA
CASSLGRGYEQYF
>16|TRBV4-3|TRBJ1-5|TRBD1
CASSQDAQGADQPQHF
>17|TRBV23-1|TRBJ2-3|TRBD2
CASSQSGTSGRTDTQYF
>14|TRBV6-5|TRBJ1-4|NA
CASRPGVSGEKLFF
>15|TRBV2|TRBJ1-2|NA
CASSEVGGSTYGYTF
>12|TRBV7-9|TRBJ1-2|NA
CASSFSGDGYTF
>13|TRBV30|TRBJ1-1|NA
CAWRGHPDTEAFF
>13|TRBV7-3|TRBJ2-3|NA
CASRPTGTDTQYF
>16|TRBV5-6|TRBJ2-7|NA
CASSLVEAGDPHEQYF
>13|TRBV6-5|TRBJ2-5|NA
CANSGHLGETQYF